These 31 T cell receptor beta chains originate from one sample sequenced in a study of T cells after yellow fever vaccination. TCRdb re-derived calls from the 5' RACE reads in MiXCR, one entry per CDR3 protein. Among some 32,000 distinct CDR3 sequences listed, 6.6% were seen once. The specimen comprised PBMCs, either bulk or a sorted T-cell subset (CD4+, CD8+, memory, or dextramer-sorted; not recorded which), sampled on the day of the first yellow fever vaccination. These TCRs come from a man aged 18-30 years who received the YFV17D yellow fever vaccine.

This clonotype was seen a few times. This sequence joins TRBV7-2 and TRBJ1-2, with a tentative D call TRBD1 (5 bases). CDR1 is SGHTA, CDR2 FQGNSA, per germline. The CDR3 totals 15 residues. Trimming pared 7 bases from V and 4 bases from J, leaving 19 bases between. The CDR3 spells CASTPPTTAVYGYTF. The CDR3 DNA reads as TGTGCCAGCACCCCTCCCACGACAGCCGTCTATGGCTACACCTTC.

This clonotype was counted many times. The chain couples TRBV5-1 to TRBJ1-6; D possibly corresponds to TRBD1 (5 bases). Trimming took off 4 bases at V and 0 bases at J, with 11 bases between the two ends. Germline V gene lookup returns CDR1 SGHRS and CDR2 YFSETQ. This CDR3 is 16 amino acids long. CDR3 DNA: TGCGCCAGCAGCGGCGGGGCAGCCTCCTATAATTCACCCCTCCACTTT. Translating it yields CASSGGAASYNSPLHF.

This clonotype came up many times. J is TRBJ2-7 and V is TRBV18, with 8 bases identical to TRBD1. The length of the CDR3 is 12 residues. Germline V gene sequence: CDR1 KGHSH, CDR2 LQKENI. Trimming at V came to 2 bases and at J to 6 bases, leaving 0 bases not matched to a gene. The CDR3 is CASSPDRGEQYV. The CDR3 nucleotides are TGTGCCAGCTCACCAGACAGGGGCGAGCAGTACGTC.

This clonotype was counted at least ten times. The chain couples TRBV6-1 to TRBJ2-5, with D possibly matching TRBD1 (7 bases). Germline CDR1 and CDR2: MNHNS and SASEGT. V gave up 6 bases and J gave up 5 bases, with 13 bases separating them. The CDR3 length is 13 residues. This chain's CDR3 is CASRPGGRETQYF. The CDR3 coding sequence is TGTGCCAGCAGGCCAGGGGGGCGTGAGACCCAGTACTTC.

With respect to this clonotype: Just one base apart from a much larger clone, this may be a read error. This rearrangement joins TRBV29-1 to TRBJ2-1, with a weak D call TRBD1 (6 bases). This CDR3 region has 11 residues. Germline values: CDR1 SQVTM, CDR2 ANQGSEA. V lost 8 bases, J lost 11 bases, and 16 bases lay in between. CDR3 nucleotide sequence: TGCAGCTTTACTGGACAGCCTCAGCAGTTCTTC. This gives the protein CSFTGQPQQFF.

In its sample, this clonotype was seen many times. V and J are TRBV6-2 or TRBV6-3 and TRBJ2-5; 7 positions agree with TRBD1. Per the germline V gene, CDR1 is MNHEY and CDR2 is SVGEGT. V lost 4 bases and J lost 6; bases outside the gene matches: 5. The length of the CDR3 is 13 residues. In DNA form, the CDR3 reads TGTGCCAGCAGTTCACAGGGGTGGAAGACCCAGTACTTC. Translating it yields CASSSQGWKTQYF.

This clonotype came up many times. V is TRBV19 and J is TRBJ2-5, with 8 bases that match TRBD1. The ends lost 3 bases at V and 5 bases at J; junction bases unmatched: 2. The germline gives CDR1 LNHDA, CDR2 SQIVND (reference sequence). The CDR3 covers 13 residues. The chain's CDR3 is CASSIQGAETQYF. CDR3 bases: TGTGCCAGTAGTATTCAGGGGGCGGAGACCCAGTACTTC. Full variable domain (remainder filled in from reference TRBV19 and TRBJ2-5): DGGITQSPKYLFRKEGQNVTLSCEQNLNHDAMYWYRQDPGQGLRLIYYSQIVNDFQKGDIAEGYSVSREKKESFPLTVTSAQKNPTAFYLCASSIQGAETQYFGPGTRLLVL.

This clonotype was recorded at least ten times. J is TRBJ2-7 and V is TRBV11-2; D gene unclear. With 5 bases removed from V and 4 bases from J, the gap between germline ends came to 9 bases. This CDR3 is 12 amino acids long. In germline, CDR1 is SGHAT, CDR2 FQNNGV. CDR3 residues: CASSPQKYEQYF. CDR3 sequence (DNA): TGTGCCAGCAGCCCCCAAAAATACGAGCAGTACTTC.

This clonotype showed up many times. CDR3 in DNA: TGTGCCAGCAGCTTATCAGGGGAGGGCTACACCTTC. Its translation: CASSLSGEGYTF. The V gene is TRBV7-2, the J gene TRBJ1-2, with D maybe TRBD1 (6 bases). Trimming shortened V by 2 bases and J by 8 bases, and 9 bases separated the two germline ends. CDR1 and CDR2 from the germline V gene are SGHTA and FQGNSA. This CDR3 contains 12 residues.

This clonotype was seen ten or more times. This chain connects TRBV11-3 to TRBJ2-5; no definite D call. CDR3 size: 13 residues. Trimming removed 1 base at V and 2 bases at J, with 5 bases between. Germline loops: CDR1 SGHNT, CDR2 YENEEA. The CDR3 reads CASSLADQETQYF. The CDR3 region has the DNA TGTGCCAGCAGCTTAGCCGATCAAGAGACCCAGTACTTC. Together with reference TRBV11-3 and TRBJ2-5, the CDR3 gives the full variable domain: EAGVVQSPRYKIIEKKQPVAFWCNPISGHNTLYWYLQNLGQGPELLIRYENEEAVDDSQLPKDRFSAERLKGVDSTLKIQPAELGDSAVYLCASSLADQETQYFGPGTRLLVL.

There are many counts of this clonotype. V and J are TRBV9 and TRBJ2-3; the match to TRBD2 covers 7 bases. After removal of 4 bases from V and 3 bases from J, the junction contained 8 bases not matched to a gene. CDR1 is SGDLS and CDR2 is YYNGEE in the germline V gene. This CDR3 contains 15 residues. CDR3 sequence (DNA): TGTGCCAGCAGCCCCGGCGCGGGGGAAACAGATACGCAGTATTTT. It encodes CASSPGAGETDTQYF.

Ten or more counts support this clonotype. The chain uses TRBV4-2 and TRBJ2-7; the match to TRBD1 covers 9 bases. CDR1 and CDR2 from the germline V gene are LGHNA and YNFKEQ. The V and J ends lost 4 bases and 3 bases, in that order; junction bases with no gene match: 16. The CDR3 is 18 amino acids. DNA of the CDR3: TGTGCCAGCAGCCGCCAAACCACTCCGGGACAGGGTTTCTACGAGCAGTACTTC. Amino acid sequence: CASSRQTTPGQGFYEQYF.

This clonotype has ten or more counts. V is TRBV28 and J is TRBJ2-6; 9 bases map to TRBD1. Germline V gene sequence: CDR1 MDHEN, CDR2 SYDVKM. CDR3 length: 15 residues. Germline trimming cut 2 bases from V and 8 bases from J; bases unmatched to any gene: 4. As DNA, the CDR3 is TGTGCCAGCAGTTTAGGGGACAGGGAGACCAACGTCCTGACTTTC. This sequence encodes CASSLGDRETNVLTF.

This clonotype was picked up a small number of times. The chain links TRBV5-5 to TRBJ1-5; 8 bases align to TRBD1. The junction had 9 bases not matched to a gene; V was cut back by 3 bases and J by 7 bases. CDR1 is SGHKS, CDR2 YYEKEE, per germline (reference sequence). The CDR3 extends over 15 amino acids. The CDR3 reads CASSCYRDRPQPQHF. The CDR3 region has the DNA TGTGCCAGCAGCTGCTACCGGGACAGGCCCCAGCCCCAGCATTTT.

Turning to this clonotype: The junction departs from the called germline gene at one end, perhaps through a read error. The chain recombines TRBV20-1 with TRBJ2-5, with D hard to call. This CDR3 comprises 17 residues. Germline V gene lookup returns CDR1 DFQATT and CDR2 SNEGSKA (reference sequence). As DNA, the CDR3 is TGCTGTGCTAGAGATTTCTTAGGGTCGGGCAACCAAGAGACCCAGTACTTC. It encodes CCARDFLGSGNQETQYF.

The sample holds a few counts of this clonotype. As DNA, the CDR3 is TGTGCCAGCAGCTTGGGTACAAGTGAAAAACTGTTTTTT. The encoded protein is CASSLGTSEKLFF. The gene calls are TRBV5-4 and TRBJ1-4; D is unclear. Trimming shortened V by 0 bases and J by 7 bases, and 7 bases separated the two germline ends. Germline CDR1 SGHNT, CDR2 YYREEE (reference sequence). This CDR3 contains 13 residues.

This clonotype appeared many times. V usage is TRBV7-6 and J usage is TRBJ2-1, with 10 bases matching TRBD2. The CDR3 has 15 residues. Germline-derived CDR1 and CDR2 are SGHVS and FNYEAQ. V was pared by 5 bases and J by 6 bases, with 7 bases of the junction left unmatched. CDR3 protein: CASSQGLASTNEQFF. Here the CDR3 DNA reads TGTGCCAGCAGCCAGGGACTAGCGAGTACCAATGAGCAGTTCTTC.

This clonotype was counted ten times or more. V usage is TRBV6-5 and J usage is TRBJ2-5; TRBD1 aligns across 8 bases. The CDR3 contains 14 residues. The V and J ends lost 3 bases and 5 bases, in that order; junction bases with no gene match: 5. Germline values: CDR1 MNHEY, CDR2 SVGAGI. CDR3 sequence reads: CASSYQGARETQYF. Written as DNA, the CDR3 is TGTGCCAGCAGTTATCAGGGGGCTCGGGAGACCCAGTACTTC.

This sequence joins TRBV20-1 and TRBJ2-1; 8 nucleotides match TRBD2. V shed 6 bases, J shed 4 bases, and the junction held 11 bases outside the gene matches. CDR3 length equals 15 residues. From germline, CDR1 is DFQATT and CDR2 SNEGSKA (reference sequence). In nucleotides, the CDR3 is TGCAGTGCCAGGGATTTGAGCGGGGGTTACAATGAGCAGTTCTTC. Amino acids: CSARDLSGGYNEQFF.

This clonotype appeared a few times. This chain links TRBV2 with TRBJ1-1; D uncertain. The CDR3 extends over 13 amino acids. The V end lost 3 bases, the J end lost 1 base, and 6 bases lay between the germline ends. Germline values: CDR1 SNHLY, CDR2 FYNNEI. DNA for the CDR3: TGTGCCAGCAGTGAGATACCGAACACTGAAGCTTTCTTT. Encoded protein: CASSEIPNTEAFF.

In its sample, this clonotype is medium-sized. J is TRBJ2-5 and V is TRBV28; TRBD1 is a possible D gene (6 bases). The CDR3 contains 13 residues. V was cut by 6 bases and J by 3 bases, with 11 bases left in between. Germline CDR1 MDHEN, CDR2 SYDVKM. CDR3: CASRPQGKETQYF. The CDR3 nucleotides read TGTGCCAGCAGGCCACAGGGAAAAGAGACCCAGTACTTC. The full variable domain, completed using reference TRBV28 and TRBJ2-5, is DVKVTQSSRYLVKRTGEKVFLECVQDMDHENMFWYRQDPGLGLRLIYFSYDVKMKEKGDIPEGYSVSREKKERFSLILESASTNQTSMYLCASRPQGKETQYFGPGTRLLVL.

This clonotype was recorded at least ten times. The rearrangement links TRBV3-1 to TRBJ2-7; 10 bases line up with TRBD1. With V trimmed by 5 bases and J by 6 bases, 4 bases remained unmatched. CDR1 and CDR2 (germline): LGHDT, YNNKEL (reference sequence). The CDR3 is 13 residues long. CDR3 bases: TGTGCCAGCAGCTCCCGGGACAGGGGCGAGCAGTACTTC. Its translation is CASSSRDRGEQYF.

This clonotype was recorded at least ten times. This chain links TRBV6-2 or TRBV6-3 with TRBJ2-7, with 10 positions matching TRBD1. The V gene's germline CDR1 is MNHEY and CDR2 SVGEGT. V lost 5 bases, J lost 3 bases, and 7 bases stayed unmatched. CDR3 length equals 15 residues. The CDR3 here is CASSPIGQGVYEQYF. CDR3 DNA sequence: TGTGCCAGCAGTCCAATTGGACAGGGGGTCTACGAGCAGTACTTC.

This clonotype appeared many times. The chain uses TRBV3-1 and TRBJ2-5; the match to TRBD2 covers 9 bases. J gave up 2 bases and V 1 base, and 5 bases lay outside the gene matches. This CDR3 spans 16 amino acids. Germline loops: CDR1 LGHDT, CDR2 YNNKEL (reference sequence). The DNA of the CDR3 is TGTGCCAGCAGCCAAGTCCTAGCGGGGTTGCAAGAGACCCAGTACTTC. Protein: CASSQVLAGLQETQYF.

There are many counts of this clonotype. This rearrangement joins TRBV29-1 to TRBJ1-1; 10 bases align to TRBD1. Germline assignment: CDR1 SQVTM and CDR2 ANQGSEA. The junction had 6 bases not matched to a gene; V was cut back by 7 bases and J by 4 bases. The CDR3 has 13 residues. The CDR3, as DNA: TGCAGCGCAGGACAGGGGGTAGCCACTGAAGCTTTCTTT. Its protein is CSAGQGVATEAFF.

Regarding this clonotype: This may be a read error: a much more frequent sequence differs by one nucleotide. The chain couples TRBV12-3 or TRBV12-4 to TRBJ1-5; a weak D match, TRBD1 (5 bases). The V and J ends lost 3 bases and 10 bases respectively, with 16 bases between them. CDR3 length: 14 amino acids. This CDR3 is CASSFQGSDHPQHF. The DNA of the CDR3 is TGTGCCAGCAGTTTCCAGGGAAGTGACCATCCCCAGCATTTT.

This clonotype appeared many times. The V gene is TRBV11-3, the J gene TRBJ2-3; 14 positions agree with TRBD2. This CDR3 has 16 amino acids. The germline V gene encodes CDR1 SGHNT and CDR2 YENEEA. J lost 3 bases, V lost 5 bases, and 4 bases had no gene match. CDR3 sequence reads: CASSLRLAGGTDTQYF. The CDR3 DNA sequence: TGTGCCAGCAGCCTCCGACTAGCGGGGGGGACAGATACGCAGTATTTT.

This clonotype has more than one count but fewer than ten. The rearrangement links TRBV25-1 to TRBJ1-3; D is unclear. V was shortened by 2 bases and J by 6 bases, with 8 bases between the two germline ends. Germline values: CDR1 MGHDK, CDR2 SYGVNS. The CDR3 length is 13 residues. Here the CDR3 reads CASSEISPNTIYF. For the CDR3, the DNA is TGTGCCAGCAGTGAAATAAGTCCAAACACCATATATTTT.

This clonotype was seen repeatedly, ten times or more. V gene TRBV12-3 or TRBV12-4 combines with J gene TRBJ2-2, with TRBD1 identical over 7 bases. The CDR3 is 14 amino acids. Germline trimming cut 6 bases from V and 7 bases from J; bases unmatched to any gene: 8. In DNA form, the CDR3 reads TGTGCCAGCAGGCCCATGACAGGGTACGGGGAGCTGTTTTTT. Amino acids: CASRPMTGYGELFF.

In this sample, this clonotype turned up many times. This CDR3 reads CASSPQGLLTVSSYNEQFF. CDR3 in DNA: TGTGCCAGCAGCCCTCAGGGGCTCCTAACGGTTAGCTCCTACAATGAGCAGTTCTTC. V gene TRBV11-2 combines with J gene TRBJ2-1; possible D gene TRBD1, 6 bases. V lost 5 bases to trimming and J lost 0 bases, with 23 bases between them. The CDR3 spans 19 residues. Germline CDR1 reads SGHAT; CDR2 reads FQNNGV.

This clonotype has ten or more counts. The gene calls are TRBV6-1 and TRBJ2-3, with TRBD1 matching over 7 bases. The CDR3 is made up of 14 amino acids. The ends lost 6 bases at V and 0 bases at J; junction bases unmatched: 3. Germline lookup yields CDR1 MNHNS and CDR2 SASEGT. The DNA for the CDR3 is TGTGCCAGCAGACAGGGGTGGAGCACAGATACGCAGTATTTT. Translated, it gives CASRQGWSTDTQYF.